This T cell receptor (beta chain) was recorded in a study of molecular identifiers for immune sequencing clone quantification. Study-wide results and limits: Whereas naive cells kept under 1% of molecules in clones above 20 RNA copies, such clones held over 99% in effectors. Underestimated sizes of highly expanded clones could result from identical TCR molecules that share a barcode.

In its sample, this clonotype was seen many times. Its target is not known. Using a CD8+CD4-CCR7+CD45RA+ phenotype, naive CD8 T cells were sorted. The authors built bulk TCR libraries by previously described methods with listed TCR primers. Via MiXCR, TCRdb re-called the PCR reads, giving one row per CDR3 protein. The sample holds more than 450,000 distinct CDR3 sequences, roughly 25% seen once. Sequences were obtained from naive CD8+ T cells from blood, with Jurkat cell RNA spiked in. Subset specified: FACS-sorted CD8+CD4-CCR7+CD45RA+ naive T cells. The TCR comes from a human donor in good health. Some libraries in this study had Jurkat cell RNA spiked in.

The CDR3 coding sequence is TGTGCCAGCAGTTACTCGACTGGCACAGATACGCAGTATTTT. It encodes CASSYSTGTDTQYF. The genes are TRBV6-5 and TRBJ2-3; D is unclear. The CDR3 runs 14 residues. Germline V gene lookup returns CDR1 MNHEY and CDR2 SVGAGI. Between the trimmed V and J ends, which lost 0 bases and 1 base, there was a span of 5 bases.